The following is a T cell receptor beta chain sequence with its context. The sample originates from a study of blood T cell repertoires in COVID-19. On the study more broadly: Collection of acute and convalescent COVID-19 samples took place in the United States, Italy and Spain.

The CDR3 length is 15 residues. The germline CDR1 and CDR2 sequences are LGHDT and YNNKEL (reference sequence). Trimming removed 4 bases from V and 8 bases from J; junction bases left unmatched: 13. Per the original methods: Scientists estimated how many nucleated cells there were by amplifying reference gene primers. Only in-frame clones appear in the TCRdb table, and some are missing; sequencing was by immunoSEQ multiplex PCR. That table is the source of V, J and clone size, and D and trimming were worked out from the DNA. Among approximately 100,000 clones listed, approximately 85% were seen once.

Sample: peripheral blood. This sequence was found in a woman aged 60-75 years with acute or convalescent COVID-19. V usage is TRBV3-1 (or the pseudogene TRBV3-2) and J usage is TRBJ1-1; 7 bases line up with TRBD1. The CDR3 nucleotides are TGTGCCAGCAGCCGCACAGGGGCTGGAGATTCCGAAGCTTTCTTT. It encodes CASSRTGAGDSEAFF.